The rows below give T cell receptor beta chains drawn from one sample of a study of T-cell memory formation after mild COVID-19. TCRdb used MiXCR to reprocess the 5' RACE reads, holding one entry per CDR3 protein. The profile covers 450,000 to 650,000 distinct CDR3 sequences, with about 20% appearing a single time and approximately 8.4% taken by the ten largest. What was sequenced was PBMCs or a T cell subset sorted from them (not recorded which). Source of these receptors: an adult woman who had mild COVID-19 (a few samples of this study predate the infection). Cell type and time point are not known. The CDR3 runs from the conserved cysteine through the conserved F or W. A D gene is named only where the DNA matches it firmly. The size entry is marked missing in some rows and otherwise reads once, few, many or a size class.

size	V	J	D	CDR3	DNA
few	TRBV20-1	TRBJ2-2	-	CSASGAPPNTGELFF	TGCAGTGCTAGTGGGGCCCCGCCGAACACCGGGGAGCTGTTTTTT
few	TRBV7-3	TRBJ2-1	TRBD2	CASSLMGPGSRGGSYNEQFF	TGTGCCAGCAGCTTAATGGGGCCCGGCTCGCGGGGGGGCTCCTACAATGAGCAGTTCTTC
-	TRBV6-2/TRBV6-3	TRBJ1-2	TRBD1	CASSYTKSGTVYGYTF	TGTGCCAGCAGTTACACTAAGTCCGGGACAGTATATGGCTACACCTTC
-	TRBV10-3	TRBJ1-2	-	CAITGTWGVGYTF	TGTGCCATCACTGGGACATGGGGCGTGGGCTACACCTTC
once	TRBV28	TRBJ1-1	TRBD1	CAGTWTGRDTEAFF	TGTGCGGGAACCTGGACAGGGCGAGACACTGAAGCTTTCTTT
few	TRBV11-2	TRBJ2-5	-	CASSIPGGWKTQYF	TGTGCCAGCAGCATCCCGGGGGGCTGGAAGACCCAGTACTTC
many	TRBV11-2	TRBJ2-2	-	CASSLIQGTGELFF	TGTGCCAGCAGCCTAATACAGGGCACCGGGGAGCTGTTTTTT
few	TRBV2	TRBJ2-4	-	CASTLPRTALAKNIQYF	TGTGCCAGCACCCTCCCCCGGACAGCCCTGGCCAAAAACATTCAGTACTTC
few	TRBV6-2/TRBV6-3	TRBJ2-2	-	CASSYGAGQNTGELFF	TGTGCCAGCAGTTACGGGGCGGGACAGAACACCGGGGAGCTGTTTTTT
-	TRBV6-2/TRBV6-3	TRBJ2-1	-	CASSEGLLSSYNEQFF	TGTGCCAGCAGTGAGGGACTTTTGAGCTCCTACAATGAGCAGTTCTTC
few	TRBV11-2	TRBJ2-7	-	CASSSLRAYEQYF	TGTGCCAGCAGCTCCTTGAGGGCCTACGAGCAGTACTTC
-	TRBV18	TRBJ2-7	TRBD1	CASSPLGTGVGYEQYF	TGTGCCAGCTCACCGCTGGGGACAGGGGTGGGCTACGAGCAGTACTTC
few	TRBV3-1	TRBJ2-1	-	CASSQDGDAEQFF	TGTGCCAGCAGCCAAGACGGGGACGCTGAGCAGTTCTTC
few	TRBV6-6	TRBJ1-1	TRBD1	CASSYGEGARAEAFF	TGTGCCAGCAGTTACGGGGAGGGGGCGCGAGCTGAAGCTTTCTTT
-	TRBV7-2	TRBJ1-2	-	CASSIQTGKNGYTF	TGTGCCAGCAGTATCCAGACGGGGAAAAATGGCTACACCTTC
-	TRBV5-1	TRBJ2-1	-	CASSLSGALYNEQFF	TGCGCCAGCAGCTTGTCAGGGGCCCTCTACAATGAGCAGTTCTTC
-	TRBV5-1	TRBJ1-2	-	CASSPTGRVNGYTF	TGCGCCAGCAGTCCCACAGGCCGGGTAAATGGCTACACCTTC
-	TRBV18	TRBJ2-7	TRBD2	CASSPQAGGGNEQYF	TGTGCCAGCTCACCACAAGCGGGGGGAGGCAACGAGCAGTACTTC
few	TRBV5-1	TRBJ2-7	-	CASSLEGPPYEQYF	TGCGCCAGCAGCTTGGAGGGGCCCCCCTACGAGCAGTACTTC
few	TRBV11-2	TRBJ2-5	TRBD2	CASSLGIAGGQETQYF	TGTGCCAGCAGCTTAGGGATAGCGGGGGGGCAAGAGACCCAGTACTTC
-	TRBV7-9	TRBJ2-1	-	CASSWRGPKISYNEQFF	TGTGCCAGCAGCTGGAGGGGACCCAAGATCTCCTACAATGAGCAGTTCTTC
-	TRBV2	TRBJ2-7	-	CASSLTETSYEQYF	TGTGCCAGCAGCTTGACAGAAACCTCCTACGAGCAGTACTTC
few	TRBV18	TRBJ2-7	TRBD2	CASSPRLAGGQSEQYF	TGTGCCAGCTCACCGAGACTAGCGGGAGGGCAGAGCGAGCAGTACTTC
many	TRBV20-1	TRBJ2-1	TRBD1	CSAPRQGVYNEQFF	TGCAGTGCTCCCCGACAGGGGGTATACAATGAGCAGTTCTTC
few	TRBV10-3	TRBJ2-5	TRBD1	CAISLTGGQETQYF	TGTGCCATCAGCCTTACAGGGGGCCAAGAGACCCAGTACTTC
-	TRBV23-1	TRBJ2-2	-	CASREDTGELFF	TGCGCCAGCAGAGAGGACACCGGGGAGCTGTTTTTT
-	TRBV6-2/TRBV6-3	TRBJ1-1	-	CASSTRDIWTEAFF	TGTGCCAGCAGCACGCGGGACATTTGGACTGAAGCTTTCTTT
-	TRBV7-9	TRBJ1-5	-	CASSLTPGPNQPQHF	TGTGCCAGCAGCCTTACGCCGGGGCCCAATCAGCCCCAGCATTTT
-	TRBV20-1	TRBJ2-7	TRBD2	CSAPAGGSSYEQYF	TGCAGTGCTCCAGCGGGAGGGAGCTCCTACGAGCAGTACTTC
-	TRBV29-1	TRBJ1-2	TRBD1	CSVEDRGLLGGYTF	TGCAGCGTTGAAGATAGGGGGCTTTTGGGAGGCTACACCTTC
many	TRBV6-6	TRBJ2-1	-	CASSYSVYNEQFF	TGTGCCAGCAGTTACTCTGTCTACAATGAGCAGTTCTTC
-	TRBV10-3	TRBJ1-5	-	CAIRNQSNQPQHF	TGTGCCATCAGGAACCAAAGCAATCAGCCCCAGCATTTT
few	TRBV20-1	TRBJ2-7	-	CSARSLPMTRDEQYF	TGCAGTGCTAGATCTCTTCCGATGACGAGGGACGAGCAGTACTTC
few	TRBV7-6	TRBJ2-5	-	CASSYRGGSRETQYF	TGTGCCAGCAGCTACAGGGGGGGTTCGCGGGAGACCCAGTACTTC
-	TRBV6-2/TRBV6-3	TRBJ2-1	TRBD2	CASSYSSSGTRHNEQFF	TGTGCCAGCAGTTACTCGTCTTCCGGGACTAGACACAATGAGCAGTTCTTC
-	TRBV5-1	TRBJ2-1	TRBD1	CASSFWMGQDNEQFF	TGCGCCAGCAGCTTCTGGATGGGACAGGACAATGAGCAGTTCTTC
few	TRBV4-1	TRBJ2-5	-	CASSDGQSQYF	TGCGCCAGCAGCGACGGTCAGTCTCAGTACTTC
-	TRBV3-1	TRBJ2-3	TRBD2	CASSPVPSGGAIDTQYF	TGTGCCAGCAGCCCGGTCCCTAGCGGGGGGGCCATAGATACGCAGTATTTT
-	TRBV20-1	TRBJ2-7	-	CSARDVYEQYF	TGCAGTGCTAGAGATGTGTACGAGCAGTACTTC
few	TRBV4-1	TRBJ1-3	-	CASSQESGNTIYF	TGCGCCAGCAGCCAAGAGTCTGGAAACACCATATATTTT
few	TRBV7-2	TRBJ1-5	-	CASSSEYSNQPQHF	TGTGCCAGCAGCTCGGAATATAGCAATCAGCCCCAGCATTTT
few	TRBV20-1	TRBJ1-2	-	CSARDWQNYGYTF	TGCAGTGCTAGAGATTGGCAGAACTATGGCTACACCTTC
few	TRBV29-1	TRBJ1-2	-	CSVQGLDYGYTF	TGCAGCGTCCAGGGTTTGGACTATGGCTACACCTTC
-	TRBV2	TRBJ2-7	-	CASSEAPAGGHEQYF	TGTGCCAGCAGTGAAGCGCCGGCAGGTGGCCACGAGCAGTACTTC
-	TRBV25-1	TRBJ2-6	-	CASSGPGSGANVLTF	TGTGCCAGCAGCGGACCTGGCTCTGGGGCCAACGTCCTGACTTTC
many	TRBV7-9	TRBJ2-2	TRBD1	CASSSPGQGYTGELFF	TGTGCCAGCAGCTCTCCGGGACAGGGATACACCGGGGAGCTGTTTTTT
few	TRBV30	TRBJ2-7	-	CAWSTGGVPYEQYF	TGTGCCTGGAGTACGGGGGGCGTCCCCTACGAGCAGTACTTC
few	TRBV29-1	TRBJ2-3	TRBD2	CSSSSGGASFRNTQYF	TGCAGCAGCTCTAGCGGGGGGGCCAGTTTTCGAAATACGCAGTATTTT
-	TRBV4-3	TRBJ2-7	TRBD2	CASSDSGRAYEQYF	TGCGCCAGCAGCGACAGCGGGAGGGCCTACGAGCAGTACTTC
few	TRBV7-8	TRBJ1-6	-	CASSAYKGFSPLHF	TGTGCCAGCAGCGCGTATAAGGGTTTCTCACCCCTCCACTTT
-	TRBV6-6	TRBJ2-7	-	CASSYGETYEQYF	TGTGCCAGCAGTTACGGGGAAACGTACGAGCAGTACTTC
few	TRBV12-3/TRBV12-4	TRBJ2-2	-	CASSLSSDTGELFF	TGTGCCAGCAGTTTATCCAGTGACACCGGGGAGCTGTTTTTT
few	TRBV23-1	TRBJ2-3	TRBD1	CASSHRGQGDTDTQYF	TGCGCCAGCAGTCATAGGGGACAGGGAGACACAGATACGCAGTATTTT
-	TRBV12-3/TRBV12-4	TRBJ1-1	-	CASTDLAGDTEAFF	TGTGCCAGCACCGACCTTGCTGGGGACACTGAAGCTTTCTTT